Listed below are T cell receptor beta chains from one sample, sequenced in a study of blood T cell repertoires in COVID-19. This table comes from immunoSEQ multiplex PCR, and its TCRdb copy is limited to in-frame clones, with some not included. This table has around 92,000 clones, 75% to 85% appearing once. Input material: peripheral blood. Receptors originate from a woman of 80 years or more with acute or convalescent COVID-19. CDR3s include the opening cysteine and the closing phenylalanine or tryptophan. A D gene is named only where the DNA matches it firmly. Not every row has a clone size; where given, it reads once, few, many or a size class.

clone size: .
V gene: TRBV28
J gene: TRBJ1-5
D gene: .
CDR3 DNA: TGTGCCAGCAGTGACAGGCAGAGGGCCCAGCATTTT
CDR3 protein: CASSDRQRAQHF

clone size: .
V gene: TRBV2
J gene: TRBJ2-1
D gene: .
CDR3 DNA: TGTGCCAGCAGACAGAGCTCCTACAATGAGCAGTTCTTC
CDR3 protein: CASRQSSYNEQFF

clone size: .
V gene: TRBV6-2/TRBV6-3
J gene: TRBJ2-1
D gene: TRBD2
CDR3 DNA: TGTGCCAGCAGTTACTCCCGCATTCTAGCGGGCCGGTACAATGAGCAGTTCTTC
CDR3 protein: CASSYSRILAGRYNEQFF

clone size: once
V gene: TRBV2
J gene: TRBJ1-5
D gene: TRBD1
CDR3 DNA: TGTGCCAGCAGTGAAGGACAGGGAACTCAGCCCCAGCATTTT
CDR3 protein: CASSEGQGTQPQHF

clone size: .
V gene: TRBV29-1
J gene: TRBJ1-2
D gene: .
CDR3 DNA: TGCAGCGCGGGGGGAGGCAACTATGGCTACACCTTC
CDR3 protein: CSAGGGNYGYTF

clone size: few
V gene: TRBV25-1
J gene: TRBJ1-2
D gene: TRBD1
CDR3 DNA: TGTGCCAGCAGTGACCGCCCCCGGGACAGGGTCGGCGGCTACACCTTC
CDR3 protein: CASSDRPRDRVGGYTF

clone size: once
V gene: TRBV18
J gene: TRBJ1-2
D gene: TRBD1
CDR3 DNA: TGTGCCAGCTCCCCCCGGGACAGCCCAGGAGGCTACACCTTC
CDR3 protein: CASSPRDSPGGYTF

clone size: .
V gene: TRBV10-3
J gene: TRBJ2-1
D gene: TRBD2
CDR3 DNA: TGTGCCATCAGTGGACCCAGGACGGGAGGGGACAATGAGCAGTTCTTC
CDR3 protein: CAISGPRTGGDNEQFF

clone size: .
V gene: TRBV5-1
J gene: TRBJ2-7
D gene: TRBD2
CDR3 DNA: TGCGCCAGCAGCTTGGCGCGGGAGTCCTTCTACGAGCAGTACTTC
CDR3 protein: CASSLARESFYEQYF

clone size: .
V gene: TRBV27
J gene: TRBJ2-1
D gene: .
CDR3 DNA: TGTGCCAGCAGTTTCGGGACTAATGAGCAGTTCTTC
CDR3 protein: CASSFGTNEQFF

clone size: once
V gene: TRBV6-4
J gene: TRBJ2-2
D gene: TRBD1
CDR3 DNA: TGTGCCAGCAGTGACCCGAGGACAGGGACCGGGGAGCTGTTTTTT
CDR3 protein: CASSDPRTGTGELFF

clone size: .
V gene: TRBV9
J gene: TRBJ1-2
D gene: .
CDR3 DNA: TGTGCCAGCAGCGGCCCGCAGGGGAGGGTTGGCTACACCTTC
CDR3 protein: CASSGPQGRVGYTF